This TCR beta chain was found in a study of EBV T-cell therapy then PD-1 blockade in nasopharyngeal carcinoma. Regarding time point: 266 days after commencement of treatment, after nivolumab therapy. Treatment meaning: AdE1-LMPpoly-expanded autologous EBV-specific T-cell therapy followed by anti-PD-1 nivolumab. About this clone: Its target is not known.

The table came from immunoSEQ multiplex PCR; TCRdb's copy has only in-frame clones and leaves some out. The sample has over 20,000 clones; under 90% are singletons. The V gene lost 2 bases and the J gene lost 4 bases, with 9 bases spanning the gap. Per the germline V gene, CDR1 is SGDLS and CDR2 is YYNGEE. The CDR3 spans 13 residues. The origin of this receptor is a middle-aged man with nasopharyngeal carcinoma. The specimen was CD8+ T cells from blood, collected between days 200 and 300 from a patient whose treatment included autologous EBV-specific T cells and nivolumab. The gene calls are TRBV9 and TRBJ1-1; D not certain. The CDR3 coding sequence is TGTGCCAGCAGCGTGGTAATGGGCACTGAAGCTTTCTTT. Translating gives CASSVVMGTEAFF.